The clone carrying this TCR beta chain was seen a few times. Its target is unknown. These data belong to a study of T cell responses to AZD1222 COVID-19 vaccine. The study, taken as a whole, reports: Spike-specific TCR breadth and depth grew following two AZD1222 doses. Most donors were white British, females outnumbered males, and clonal diversity was possibly underestimated.

Investigators merged groups given second doses at roughly 4 or roughly 12 weeks. The CDR3 consists of 13 residues. The germline V gene has CDR1 SEHNR and CDR2 FQNEAQ (reference sequence). The V gene lost 7 bases and the J gene lost 1 base, with 11 bases spanning the gap. Measured with immunoSEQ multiplex PCR; TCRdb has only the in-frame clones, and not every one. Of some 120,000 clones detected, 85% to 90% appear once; the ten largest clones hold roughly 3.1%. The genes are TRBV7-9 and TRBJ2-7, with no clear D. The clonotype originates from an adult who received the AZD1222 COVID-19 vaccine. The material was peripheral blood, obtained 28 days after the second AZD1222 dose. The CDR3, as DNA: TGTGCCAGCAATGCGGTTAAGTCCTACGAGCAGTACTTC. Translating it yields CASNAVKSYEQYF.